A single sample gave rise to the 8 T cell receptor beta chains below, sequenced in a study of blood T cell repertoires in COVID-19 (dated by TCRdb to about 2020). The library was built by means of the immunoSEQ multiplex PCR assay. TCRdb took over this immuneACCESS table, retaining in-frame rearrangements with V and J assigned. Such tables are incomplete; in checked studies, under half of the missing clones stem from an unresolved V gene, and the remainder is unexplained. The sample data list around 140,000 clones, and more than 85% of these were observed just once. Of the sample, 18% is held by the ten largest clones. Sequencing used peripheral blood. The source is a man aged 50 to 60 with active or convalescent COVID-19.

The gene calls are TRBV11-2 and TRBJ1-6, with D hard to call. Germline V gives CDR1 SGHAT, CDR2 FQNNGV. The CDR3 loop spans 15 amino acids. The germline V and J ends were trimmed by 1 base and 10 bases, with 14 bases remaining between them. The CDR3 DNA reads TGTGCCAGCAGCTTAGCTATCGGAGAGGTCTCACCCCTCCACTTT. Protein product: CASSLAIGEVSPLHF.

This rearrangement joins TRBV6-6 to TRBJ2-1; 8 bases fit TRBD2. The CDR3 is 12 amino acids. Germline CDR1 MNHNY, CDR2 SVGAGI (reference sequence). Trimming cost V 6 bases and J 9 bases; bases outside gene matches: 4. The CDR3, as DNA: TGTGCCAGCAGCCACGGGGGGGGTGAGCAGTTCTTC. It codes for CASSHGGGEQFF.

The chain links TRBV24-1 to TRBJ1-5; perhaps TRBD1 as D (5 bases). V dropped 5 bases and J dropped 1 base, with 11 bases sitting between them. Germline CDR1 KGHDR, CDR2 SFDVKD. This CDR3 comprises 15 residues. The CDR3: CATSGAGRSNQPQHF. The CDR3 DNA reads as TGTGCCACCAGTGGGGCAGGGCGGAGCAATCAGCCCCAGCATTTT.

The CDR3 loop reads CASSNHRDRYYEQYF. The DNA for the CDR3 is TGTGCCAGCAGTAACCACCGGGACAGATACTACGAGCAGTACTTC. The genes are TRBV6-2 or TRBV6-3 and TRBJ2-7, with 7 bases identical to TRBD1. This CDR3 spans 15 amino acids. V shed 5 bases and J 3 bases; nucleotides not matched to a gene: 10. Germline loops: CDR1 MNHEY, CDR2 SVGEGT.

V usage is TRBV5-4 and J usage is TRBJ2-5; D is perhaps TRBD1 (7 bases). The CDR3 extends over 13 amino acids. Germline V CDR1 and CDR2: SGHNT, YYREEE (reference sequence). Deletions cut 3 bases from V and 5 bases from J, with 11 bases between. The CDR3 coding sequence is TGTGCCAGCAGCTCGACAGGGACTGAGACCCAGTACTTC. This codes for CASSSTGTETQYF.

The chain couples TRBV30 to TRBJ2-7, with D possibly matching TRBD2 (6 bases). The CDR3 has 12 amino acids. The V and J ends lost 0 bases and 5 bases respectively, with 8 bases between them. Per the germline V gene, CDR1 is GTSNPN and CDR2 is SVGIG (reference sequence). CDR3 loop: CAWSVSGDEQYF. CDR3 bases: TGTGCCTGGAGTGTATCGGGGGACGAGCAGTACTTC.

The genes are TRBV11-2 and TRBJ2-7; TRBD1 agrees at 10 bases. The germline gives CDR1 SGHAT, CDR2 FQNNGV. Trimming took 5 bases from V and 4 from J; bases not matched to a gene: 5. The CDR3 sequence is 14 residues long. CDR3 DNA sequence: TGTGCCAGCAGCCTCGGGACAGGGGAGTACGAGCAGTACTTC. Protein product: CASSLGTGEYEQYF.

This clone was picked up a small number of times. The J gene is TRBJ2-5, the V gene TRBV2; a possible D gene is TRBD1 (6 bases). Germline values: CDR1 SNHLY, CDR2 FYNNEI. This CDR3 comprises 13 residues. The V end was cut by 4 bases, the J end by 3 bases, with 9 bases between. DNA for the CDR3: TGTGCCAGCAGTGTCCACAGGGAAGAGACCCAGTACTTC. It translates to CASSVHREETQYF.